A selection of T cell receptor beta chains follows, all from one sample in a study of identical twins. TCRdb recomputed calls from the 5' RACE reads with MiXCR, one row per CDR3 protein. Among roughly 1.6 million distinct CDR3 sequences, more than 30% were seen once, and the ten largest hold over 0.25%. Source material: cord blood. The receptors stem from a newborn girl in good health. CDR3s include the opening cysteine and the closing phenylalanine or tryptophan. A D gene is named only where the DNA matches it firmly. Clone size, where shown, is once, few, many, or a class for clones that have expanded.

TRBV20-1	TRBD2	few	TRBJ2-1	CSARDGWLAGPEQFF	TGCAGTGCTAGAGATGGTTGGCTAGCGGGGCCTGAGCAGTTCTTC
TRBV7-9	TRBD2	few	TRBJ2-7	CASSLVGTSLSYEQYF	TGTGCCAGCAGCTTAGTCGGGACTAGCCTCTCCTACGAGCAGTACTTC
TRBV7-2	.	few	TRBJ1-2	CASSLDRRDRANYGYTF	TGTGCCAGCAGCTTAGATCGTCGGGACCGGGCTAACTATGGCTACACCTTC
TRBV11-2	.	.	TRBJ2-3	CASSFPLDTQYF	TGTGCCAGCAGCTTCCCCCTAGATACGCAGTATTTT
TRBV28	TRBD2	many	TRBJ2-1	CASSLILAGYNEQFF	TGTGCCAGCAGTTTAATCCTAGCGGGGTACAATGAGCAGTTCTTC
TRBV2	TRBD2	.	TRBJ2-7	CASSPRVLAIKSYEQYF	TGTGCCAGCAGTCCGAGGGTACTAGCGATAAAGTCCTACGAGCAGTACTTC
TRBV5-1	.	.	TRBJ2-5	CASSIQSGETQYF	TGCGCCAGCAGCATACAGTCGGGGGAGACCCAGTACTTC
TRBV5-1	TRBD2	few	TRBJ2-7	CASSSVAGTYEQYF	TGCGCCAGCAGCTCTGTAGCGGGGACCTACGAGCAGTACTTC
TRBV20-1	.	.	TRBJ1-5	CSARRSGVSNQPQHF	TGCAGTGCTAGAAGGTCAGGGGTGAGCAATCAGCCCCAGCATTTT
TRBV6-4	.	.	TRBJ2-1	CASSVGHLGYNEQFF	TGTGCCAGCAGTGTCGGCCATCTGGGTTACAATGAGCAGTTCTTC
TRBV27	.	.	TRBJ2-3	CASSLSRHRDTQYF	TGTGCCAGCAGTTTATCGCGCCACCGAGATACGCAGTATTTT
TRBV9	.	.	TRBJ2-3	CASSADWPSTDTQYF	TGTGCCAGCAGCGCCGACTGGCCTAGCACAGATACGCAGTATTTT
TRBV6-1	.	.	TRBJ1-2	CASTRSNYGYTF	TGTGCCAGCACTCGCAGTAACTATGGCTACACCTTC
TRBV20-1	.	.	TRBJ2-7	CSARDRGGNIYEQYF	TGCAGTGCTAGAGATCGAGGAGGGAACATCTACGAGCAGTACTTC
TRBV27	TRBD1	few	TRBJ1-6	CASSRAGQAYNSPLHF	TGTGCCAGCAGCCGGGCCGGACAGGCCTATAATTCACCCCTCCACTTT
TRBV20-1	.	.	TRBJ2-1	CSARESPRTTYNEQFF	TGCAGTGCTAGAGAGTCCCCCCGGACTACCTACAATGAGCAGTTCTTC
TRBV12-3/TRBV12-4	.	few	TRBJ1-4	CASSFGRRANEKLFF	TGTGCCAGCAGTTTCGGTAGGAGGGCTAATGAAAAACTGTTTTTT
TRBV6-1	.	many	TRBJ1-2	CASTLHLQGNYGYTF	TGTGCCAGCACCCTCCACCTTCAGGGGAACTATGGCTACACCTTC
TRBV6-1	.	.	TRBJ2-7	CASRETGRIYEQYF	TGTGCCAGCAGGGAGACGGGACGGATATACGAGCAGTACTTC
TRBV12-3/TRBV12-4	.	.	TRBJ2-5	CASSLTIRNNEQYF	TGTGCCAGCAGCCTTACGATCAGGAACAATGAGCAGTACTTC
TRBV19	.	.	TRBJ1-2	CASSPGLRGNYGYTF	TGTGCCAGTAGTCCAGGGTTGAGGGGTAACTATGGCTACACCTTC
TRBV6-5	.	few	TRBJ1-6	CASSYSLRGDYNSPLHF	TGTGCCAGCAGTTACTCCCTGAGGGGAGACTATAATTCACCCCTCCACTTT
TRBV7-2	.	.	TRBJ2-4	CASAVRLSAGGEQYF	TGTGCCAGCGCCGTCCGATTAAGCGCCGGTGGGGAGCAGTACTTC
TRBV5-1	.	.	TRBJ2-3	CASLMDSSTDTQYF	TGCGCCAGCCTCATGGATTCTAGCACAGATACGCAGTATTTT
TRBV2	.	.	TRBJ2-1	CASSENVGDQFF	TGTGCCAGCAGTGAAAATGTGGGGGACCAGTTCTTC
TRBV12-3/TRBV12-4	.	.	TRBJ2-3	CASSPLRVSADTEYF	TGTGCCAGCAGCCCTCTGCGGGTTAGCGCAGATACGGAGTATTTT